The following is a T cell receptor beta chain sequence with its context. This clonotype was counted a few times. Its antigen has not been determined. No much larger clonotype is one base removed from it; base qualities were not supplied. The data were taken from a study of identical twins (dated by TCRdb to the mid-2010s). For the study in its entirety: TCR alpha and beta repertoires from monozygotic twins, unrelated adults of various ages and cord blood were deep-sequenced to test whether fetal clonotypes persist. To rule out contamination, replicate twin experiments were performed at different times with different library preparation protocols. The paper's findings and limits, for the study overall: Because the same donors could not be followed over many years, the conclusions relied on cross-sectional statistical analysis. Invariant T cells such as MAIT and iNKT could partly confound zero-insertion analyses, although diverse VJ usage argued against such confounding for most clonotypes. Abundant cord blood beta clonotypes carried fewer insertions; young adult naive repertoires showed a weaker similar trend, while memory repertoires showed none. Compared with coincidental sharing between unrelated individuals, an excess of low generation-probability sequences was observed among out-of-frame TCR alpha sequences shared between twins. In beta out-of-frame sequences, excess twin sharing was weaker, because having fewer shared sequences lowered the signal-to-noise ratio. Out-of-frame TCR alpha sharing in monozygotic twins was systematically underestimated by recombination models, whereas sharing between unrelated individuals was in agreement with the recombination models.

Every donor in the study was a healthy Caucasian. The study also sequenced three unrelated non-twin adults: a male aged 18 to 30, a male aged 50 to 59 and a female aged 50 to 59. Using Miltenyi CD45RO+ enrichment and human naive T-cell isolation kits, memory (CD45RO+) and naive T cells were isolated from PBMC. Library prep was done by 5' RACE. TCRdb records Illumina HiSeq 2000 as the sequencer. Template switching added a universal primer binding site, and the final cDNA carried a unique molecular identifier that allowed TCR cDNA molecules to be counted accurately. Specific primers in the conserved constant-segment region were used to synthesize first-strand cDNA for the TCR alpha and beta chains. Each cDNA library was double barcoded, with a SMART-Mk sample barcode plus Illumina barcodes, to control for contamination. TruSeq adapter sequences, together with Illumina sample barcodes, were added in two successive PCR steps. TCR alpha and beta cDNA libraries were sequenced on the Illumina HiSeq platform with custom primers. For the original study's pipeline: Unique molecular identifiers were extracted from raw reads with MiGEC, and CDR3 positions were determined with MiXCR. Recombination models were inferred per individual with the repgenHMM and IGoR tools using an EM algorithm. The tcR package in R was used for shared clonotype analysis, with sharing normalized by the product of cloneset sizes. To study raw recombination without the effects of thymic and clonal selection, out-of-frame nonproductive sequences were analyzed. The public sequencing data were trimmed at Q25 with fastp and processed into clonotypes with MiXCR by TCRdb, which kept only in-frame beta chains. Each CDR3 protein appears once, grouped with its most common genes and DNA. TCRdb, not the authors, supplied the V and J calls. This sample gives 350,000 to 400,000 distinct CDR3 sequences in total; around 9% of them show up just once. Jointly, the top ten make up 8% to 10% of the sample.

Material: naive T cells sorted from blood. The cell subset or site label, read with the paper, signifies: cells isolated with a human naive T-cell isolation kit. The TCR was taken from a woman between 45 and 60 years old in good health.

The CDR3 reads CASSFSGRGTNEQFF. The nucleotide sequence reads as follows: TGCGCCAGCAGTTTTAGCGGGAGGGGGACCAATGAGCAGTTCTTC. The chain was built from TRBV5-1 and TRBJ2-1, with 11 bases aligning to TRBD2. The germline V gene sets CDR1 to SGHRS and CDR2 to YFSETQ. Trimming removed 5 bases from V and 6 bases from J; the gene matches leave 7 bases unexplained. The CDR3 runs 15 residues from the cysteine to the phenylalanine. Only the CDR3 DNA stays, 45 bases, in frame from base 1.